This T cell receptor (beta chain) was identified during a study of T-cell reconstitution after alpha-beta-depleted transplantation in children. Preparation of the TCRbeta library used unique molecular identifiers. MiXCR, applied by TCRdb to the PCR reads, yields one record per CDR3 protein. The sample lists about 580,000 distinct CDR3 sequences; more than 20% were seen once. V dropped 0 bases and J dropped 9 bases, with 5 bases sitting between them. CDR3 length: 11 residues. General observations from the study: The study reportedly traced alpha-beta T cells about two months after transplant to several hundred expanded graft clones. From surviving recipient T cells and thymic progenitors came the high day-60 TCRbeta diversity observed in some patients. T-cell numbers and diversity, one year after transplant, stemmed largely from T cells that were newly produced.

This clonotype was detected only once. Antigen unknown. Sequenced here: PBMCs, sampled before TCRalphabeta/CD19-depleted stem cell transplant. V gene TRBV12-3 or TRBV12-4 combines with J gene TRBJ1-2; the D is unclear. The receptor was isolated from a boy under three years old with Wiskott-Aldrich syndrome, due to receive a stem cell transplant. CDR3 in DNA: TGTGCCAGCAGTTTAGCGCGGAGCTACACCTTC. This gives the protein CASSLARSYTF.